This entry features one T cell receptor beta chain sequence. Other DNA sequences in the same sample also yield this CDR3. The sample is drawn from a study of cytomegalovirus exposure and HLA in healthy donors. The V end was cut by 5 bases, the J end by 3 bases, with 8 bases between. The CDR3 extends over 11 amino acids. The germline V gene has CDR1 DFQATT and CDR2 SNEGSKA (reference sequence). Sequencing was performed with immunoSEQ multiplex PCR; in TCRdb, only in-frame clones are kept and a portion is missing. The sample lists about 68,000 clones, roughly 96% occurring once. V and J are TRBV20-1 and TRBJ2-7, with D possibly TRBD1 on 5 matching bases. The source of this sequence is a man aged 18-30 years in good health and CMV-seronegative. The material sequenced was PBMCs. CDR3 loop: CSAAGIYEQYF. CDR3 coding DNA: TGCAGTGCTGCAGGGATCTACGAGCAGTACTTC.